This T cell receptor beta chain is drawn from a study of shared clonotypes between healthy human individuals. Remarks on this clone: Its cognate antigen is unknown.

V was pared by 9 bases and J by 1 base, with 17 bases between. Per germline, CDR1 SGHTA and CDR2 FQGNSA. The CDR3 is made up of 15 amino acids. Broader study findings: Memory subsets had estimated richness that was generally smaller than that of naive subsets. Several donors held about 4.5% of naive CD4 clonotypes in common.

Method: immunoSEQ multiplex PCR; TCRdb's copy keeps in-frame clones and lacks some. The top ten hold 0.35% to 0.5% of the sample, which has roughly 2.2 million clones, more than 80% seen once. Researchers partitioned CD4+ cells into CD45RA+ naive and CD45RA-negative memory subsets. The sample taken for sequencing was naive CD4+ T cells from PBMCs. Subset: CD45RA+ positively selected. This clonotype was sampled from a man aged 18 to 30 in good health. Some clones in this sample may be carry-over from other donors' samples. The genes are TRBV7-2 and TRBJ2-3, with D maybe TRBD2 (6 bases). The CDR3 DNA sequence: TGTGCCAGTAATGTGGAGGGTTGGGGCACAGATACGCAGTATTTT. It codes for CASNVEGWGTDTQYF.